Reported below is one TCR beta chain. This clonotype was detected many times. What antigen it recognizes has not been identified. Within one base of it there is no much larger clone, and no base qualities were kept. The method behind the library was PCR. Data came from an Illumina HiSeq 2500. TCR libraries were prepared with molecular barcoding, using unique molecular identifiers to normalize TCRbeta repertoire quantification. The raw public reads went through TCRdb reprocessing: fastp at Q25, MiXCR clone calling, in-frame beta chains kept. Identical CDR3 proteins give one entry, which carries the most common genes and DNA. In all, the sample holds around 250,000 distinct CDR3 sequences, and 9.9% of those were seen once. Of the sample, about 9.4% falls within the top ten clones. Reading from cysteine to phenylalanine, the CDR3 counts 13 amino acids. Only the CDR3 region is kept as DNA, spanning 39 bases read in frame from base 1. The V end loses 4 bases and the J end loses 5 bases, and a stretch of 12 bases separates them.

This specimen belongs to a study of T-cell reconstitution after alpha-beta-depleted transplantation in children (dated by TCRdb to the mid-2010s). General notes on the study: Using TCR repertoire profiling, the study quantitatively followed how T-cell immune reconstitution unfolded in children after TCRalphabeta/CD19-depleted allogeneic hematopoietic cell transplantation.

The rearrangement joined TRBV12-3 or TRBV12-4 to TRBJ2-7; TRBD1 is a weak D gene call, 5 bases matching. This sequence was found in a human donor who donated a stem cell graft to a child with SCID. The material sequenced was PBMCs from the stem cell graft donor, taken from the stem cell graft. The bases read TGTGCCAGCAGTTGGCTCGAAGGGGACGAGCAGTACTTC. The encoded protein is CASSWLEGDEQYF.